The following is a T cell receptor beta chain sequence with its context. The antigen is not known. Amplification used 60 Vbeta primers and 13 Jbeta primers. TCRdb keeps only in-frame clones here, not all; method: immunoSEQ multiplex PCR. This sample yields 87,000 or so clones, of which 64% are seen a single time; 3.2% belongs to the top ten. This specimen comes from a study of cytomegalovirus exposure and HLA in healthy donors. As for the study in general: In a previous analysis, some 110 million unique TCR beta sequences were found from approximately 180 million T cells. Approximately 85 million unique TCRs from HLA-typed donors made up an early data release. Study-wide results and limits: Most TCR sequences were uncommon, yet certain public TCRs appeared in many donors. Reportedly, HLA-A and HLA-B alleles of most subjects were accurately predicted from TCR beta.

Germline CDR1 SGDLS, CDR2 YYNGEE. This CDR3 contains 17 residues. Trimming shortened V by 0 bases and J by 4 bases, and 17 bases separated the two germline ends. The sequencing input was PBMCs. This rearrangement joins TRBV9 to TRBJ2-1, with D perhaps TRBD1 (5 bases). The sequence was collected from a man in his fifties or sixties in good health and CMV-seronegative. The CDR3 protein is CASSVDSRGVGYNEQFF. The CDR3 DNA follows: TGTGCCAGCAGCGTAGATTCTAGGGGTGTGGGTTACAATGAGCAGTTCTTC.